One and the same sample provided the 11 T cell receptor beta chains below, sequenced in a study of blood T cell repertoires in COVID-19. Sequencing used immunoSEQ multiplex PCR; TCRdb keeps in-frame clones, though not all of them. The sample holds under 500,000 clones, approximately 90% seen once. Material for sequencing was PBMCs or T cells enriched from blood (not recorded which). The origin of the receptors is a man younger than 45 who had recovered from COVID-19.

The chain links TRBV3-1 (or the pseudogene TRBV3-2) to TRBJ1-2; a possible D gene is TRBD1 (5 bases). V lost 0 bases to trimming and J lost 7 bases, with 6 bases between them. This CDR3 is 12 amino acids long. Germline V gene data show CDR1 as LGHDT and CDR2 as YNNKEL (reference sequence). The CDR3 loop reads CASSQEGGGYTF. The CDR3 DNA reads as TGTGCCAGCAGCCAAGAGGGGGGTGGCTACACCTTC.

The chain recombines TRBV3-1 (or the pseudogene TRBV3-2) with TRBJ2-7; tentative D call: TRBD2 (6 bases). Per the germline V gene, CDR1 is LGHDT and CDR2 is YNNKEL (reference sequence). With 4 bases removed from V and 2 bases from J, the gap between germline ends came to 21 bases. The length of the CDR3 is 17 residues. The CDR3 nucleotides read TGTGCCAGCAGCCGCGCCTGGGGAGGAGCAATCACCTACGAGCAGTACTTC. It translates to CASSRAWGGAITYEQYF.

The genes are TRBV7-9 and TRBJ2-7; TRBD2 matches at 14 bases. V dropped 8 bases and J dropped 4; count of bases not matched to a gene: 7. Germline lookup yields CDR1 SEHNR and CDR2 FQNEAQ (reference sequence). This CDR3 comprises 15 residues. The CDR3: CASGTSGRGPYEQYF. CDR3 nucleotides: TGTGCCAGCGGGACTAGCGGGAGAGGGCCATACGAGCAGTACTTC.

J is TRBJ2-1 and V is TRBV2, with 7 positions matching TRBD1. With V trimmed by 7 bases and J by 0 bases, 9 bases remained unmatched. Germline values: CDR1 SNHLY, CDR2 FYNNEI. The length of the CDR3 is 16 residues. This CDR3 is CASIPGQFSSYNEQFF. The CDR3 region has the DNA TGTGCCAGCATCCCGGGACAGTTCAGCTCCTACAATGAGCAGTTCTTC.

CDR3 bases: TGCGCCAGCAGCTTGGTTCCGGGGGGGTACACTGAAGCTTTCTTT. The encoded protein is CASSLVPGGYTEAFF. The chain employs TRBV5-1 and TRBJ1-1; a weak D match, TRBD1 (5 bases). The CDR3 spans 15 residues. V dropped 0 bases and J dropped 3 bases, with 12 bases sitting between them. Germline CDR1 SGHRS, CDR2 YFSETQ.

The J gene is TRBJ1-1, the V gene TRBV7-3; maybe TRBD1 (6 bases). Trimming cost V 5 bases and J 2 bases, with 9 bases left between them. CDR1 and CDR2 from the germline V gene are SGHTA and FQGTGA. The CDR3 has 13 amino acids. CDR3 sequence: CASSPGHNTEAFF. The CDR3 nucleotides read TGTGCCAGCAGCCCGGGACACAACACTGAAGCTTTCTTT.

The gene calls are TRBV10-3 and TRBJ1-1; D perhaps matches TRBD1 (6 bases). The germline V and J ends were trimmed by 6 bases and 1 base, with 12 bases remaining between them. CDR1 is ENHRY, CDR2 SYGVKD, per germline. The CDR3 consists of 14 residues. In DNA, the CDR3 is TGTGCCATCAGCGGGGGGCTGAGGAACACTGAAGCTTTCTTT. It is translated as CAISGGLRNTEAFF.

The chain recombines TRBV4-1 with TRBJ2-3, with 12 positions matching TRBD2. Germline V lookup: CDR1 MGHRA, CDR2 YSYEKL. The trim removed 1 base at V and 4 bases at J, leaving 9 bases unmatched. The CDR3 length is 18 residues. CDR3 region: CASSQVEPGLAGADTQYF. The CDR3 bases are TGCGCCAGCAGCCAAGTCGAGCCGGGACTAGCGGGCGCAGATACGCAGTATTTT.

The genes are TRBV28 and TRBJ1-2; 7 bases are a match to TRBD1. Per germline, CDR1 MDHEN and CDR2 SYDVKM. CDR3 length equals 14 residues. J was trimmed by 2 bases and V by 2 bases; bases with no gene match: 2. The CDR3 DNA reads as TGTGCCAGCAGTTTAAGGGGGCTGAACTATGGCTACACCTTC. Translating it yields CASSLRGLNYGYTF.

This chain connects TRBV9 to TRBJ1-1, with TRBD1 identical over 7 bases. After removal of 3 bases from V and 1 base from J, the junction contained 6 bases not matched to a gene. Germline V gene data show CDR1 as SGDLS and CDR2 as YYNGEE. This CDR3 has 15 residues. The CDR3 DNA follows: TGTGCCAGCAGCGCCAGGGACAGCCGGAACACTGAAGCTTTCTTT. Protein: CASSARDSRNTEAFF. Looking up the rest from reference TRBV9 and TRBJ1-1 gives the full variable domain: DSGVTQTPKHLITATGQRVTLRCSPRSGDLSVYWYQQSLDQGLQFLIQYYNGEERAKGNILERFSAQQFPDLHSELNLSSLELGDSALYFCASSARDSRNTEAFFGQGTRLTVV.

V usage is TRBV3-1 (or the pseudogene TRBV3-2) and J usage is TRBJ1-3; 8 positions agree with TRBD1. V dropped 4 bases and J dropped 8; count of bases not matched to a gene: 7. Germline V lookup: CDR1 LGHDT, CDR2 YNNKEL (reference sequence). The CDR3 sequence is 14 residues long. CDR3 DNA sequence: TGTGCCAGCAGCCGAGACAGGGGAGCGGACACCATATATTTT. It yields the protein CASSRDRGADTIYF.